The 20 T cell receptor beta chains presented below share a single source sample, sequenced in a study of tissue T cells after allogeneic stem cell transplantation. TCRdb keeps only in-frame clones here, not all; method: immunoSEQ multiplex PCR. The sample has about 9,800 clones; 60% to 70% are singletons. The sample was tissue from the stomach, taken at autopsy. Receptor source: a male donor at least 60 years old with lung cancer.

By share of the sample, this clone is medium-sized (0.01 to 0.1%). The chain couples TRBV4-2 to TRBJ1-3; weak D call: TRBD1 (6 bases). The CDR3 length is 13 residues. Germline lookup yields CDR1 LGHNA and CDR2 YNFKEQ. The V end lost 0 bases, the J end lost 8 bases, and 8 bases lay between the germline ends. The CDR3 sequence is CASSQDRGDTIYF. Written as DNA, the CDR3 is TGTGCCAGCAGCCAAGATAGGGGGGACACCATATATTTT.

The chain carries TRBV6-5 and TRBJ1-5; TRBD1 is a possible D gene (6 bases). Germline V gives CDR1 MNHEY, CDR2 SVGAGI. V dropped 2 bases and J dropped 6 bases, with 11 bases sitting between them. The CDR3 loop spans 14 amino acids. CDR3 sequence: CASSYEGGVQPQHF. DNA for the CDR3: TGTGCCAGCAGTTACGAGGGGGGAGTTCAGCCCCAGCATTTT.

This chain links TRBV7-2 with TRBJ1-5, with unresolved D. This CDR3 comprises 14 residues. V was cut by 1 base and J by 7 bases, with 11 bases left in between. Germline V gene lookup returns CDR1 SGHTA and CDR2 FQGNSA. CDR3 in DNA: TGTGCCAGCAGCTTAGACCGCAGCTTCCAGCCCCAGCATTTT. Its protein is CASSLDRSFQPQHF.

This clone was counted between two and nine times. CDR3 amino acids: CASRYQGIDTQYF. As DNA, the CDR3 is TGTGCCAGCAGGTACCAGGGAATAGATACGCAGTATTTT. The V call is TRBV6-5, the J call TRBJ2-3, with D possibly TRBD1 on 5 matching bases. The V end lost 6 bases, the J end lost 5 bases, and 12 bases lay between the germline ends. The CDR3 spans 13 residues. Germline V gene sequence: CDR1 MNHEY, CDR2 SVGAGI.

The chain recombines TRBV7-2 with TRBJ1-5, with D unclear. V was shortened by 5 bases and J by 6 bases, with 11 bases between the two germline ends. CDR3 length: 13 residues. Germline CDR1 reads SGHTA; CDR2 reads FQGNSA. CDR3 residues: CASSRGGSQPQHF. The CDR3 nucleotides are TGTGCCAGCAGCCGCGGAGGGAGTCAGCCCCAGCATTTT.

The chain links TRBV5-6 to TRBJ2-3, with D maybe TRBD2 (6 bases). V lost 0 bases and J 2 bases, leaving 16 bases between the germline ends. In germline, CDR1 is SGHDT, CDR2 YYEEEE. CDR3 length: 17 amino acids. CDR3 in amino acids: CASSLAGRGLVTDTQYF. DNA for the CDR3: TGTGCCAGCAGCTTGGCCGGGCGGGGCCTCGTCACAGATACGCAGTATTTT.

This clone was seen a few times. V is TRBV6-1 and J is TRBJ1-3, with D unresolved. Germline V gene data show CDR1 as MNHNS and CDR2 as SASEGT. The CDR3 is 13 residues long. Trimming cost V 2 bases and J 2 bases, with 4 bases left between them. The CDR3 here is CASSERPGNTIYF. CDR3 sequence (DNA): TGTGCCAGCAGTGAACGCCCTGGAAACACCATATATTTT.

In this sample, this clone turned up once. The chain links TRBV5-1 to TRBJ2-3, with TRBD1 matching over 9 bases. Losses at the gene ends were 4 bases for V and 4 bases for J; bases not matched to a gene: 4. This CDR3 region has 14 residues. Germline lookup yields CDR1 SGHRS and CDR2 YFSETQ. CDR3 loop: CASSPGTGSDTQYF. The CDR3 DNA is TGCGCCAGCAGCCCCGGGACAGGGTCAGATACGCAGTATTTT.

This sequence joins TRBV20-1 and TRBJ2-3; D call uncertain. The CDR3 is made up of 11 amino acids. The V and J ends lost 3 bases and 8 bases respectively, with 9 bases between them. CDR1 is DFQATT, CDR2 SNEGSKA, per germline (reference sequence). The CDR3 spells CSASLGRTQYF. The DNA for the CDR3 is TGCAGTGCTAGTCTGGGTCGTACGCAGTATTTT.

V and J are TRBV6-6 and TRBJ2-1, with D tentatively TRBD1 (7 bases). Deletions cut 8 bases from V and 3 bases from J, with 14 bases between. CDR1 and CDR2 from the germline V gene are MNHNY and SVGAGI (reference sequence). The CDR3 spans 14 residues. DNA for the CDR3: TGTGCCAGCTGGGGGGACAGCCTCTACAATGAGCAGTTCTTC. Translating gives CASWGDSLYNEQFF.

The chain links TRBV6-5 to TRBJ1-3; D remains ambiguous. Trimming removed 6 bases from V and 0 bases from J, with 3 bases in between. This CDR3 is 12 amino acids long. Germline CDR1 is MNHEY and CDR2 is SVGAGI. CDR3: CASRASGNTIYF. DNA of the CDR3: TGTGCCAGCAGGGCCTCTGGAAACACCATATATTTT.

The chain recombines TRBV6-2 or TRBV6-3 with TRBJ1-5; no clear D. The germline gives CDR1 MNHEY, CDR2 SVGEGT. V dropped 6 bases and J dropped 6 bases, with 15 bases sitting between them. The CDR3 runs to 14 residues. CDR3 protein: CASSHGSESQPQHF. The CDR3 DNA is TGTGCCAGCAGCCACGGGTCGGAGAGTCAGCCCCAGCATTTT.

The rearrangement joins TRBV7-9 to TRBJ1-1; 11 bases are a match to TRBD1. V lost 5 bases to trimming and J lost 3 bases; unmatched junction nucleotides: 8. CDR1 SEHNR and CDR2 FQNEAQ come from the germline V gene (reference sequence). The CDR3 runs 16 residues. This chain's CDR3 is CASSPRTGGWDTEAFF. CDR3 DNA: TGTGCCAGCAGCCCCCGGACAGGGGGCTGGGACACTGAAGCTTTCTTT.

The J gene is TRBJ2-3, the V gene TRBV4-1, with 10 bases identical to TRBD2. V trimming: 3 bases; J trimming: 4 bases; junction bases outside the gene matches: 10. CDR3 size: 17 residues. Germline loops: CDR1 MGHRA, CDR2 YSYEKL. CDR3 bases: TGCGCCAGCAGCCACTTCTCTAGCGGGAGATCCGCAGATACGCAGTATTTT. Its protein is CASSHFSSGRSADTQYF.

This clone was counted once. The DNA of the CDR3 is TGTGCCAGCAGCGCCCTTCATAGCTCCTACAATGAGCAGTTCTTC. Translated: CASSALHSSYNEQFF. The chain recombines TRBV14 with TRBJ2-1; D is unresolved. Germline V gene data show CDR1 as SGHDN and CDR2 as FVKESK. CDR3 length equals 15 residues. V dropped 5 bases and J dropped 0 bases, with 11 bases sitting between them.

V gene TRBV7-2 combines with J gene TRBJ2-3; the D call may be TRBD1 or TRBD2 (5 bases each). The CDR3 sequence is 15 residues long. Germline V lookup: CDR1 SGHTA, CDR2 FQGNSA. V was shortened by 5 bases and J by 2 bases, with 14 bases between the two germline ends. The CDR3 spells CASSAVGTFTDTQYF. The CDR3 bases are TGTGCCAGCAGCGCGGTGGGGACCTTCACAGATACGCAGTATTTT.

Worth noting for this clone: Its ends do not fully match the called genes, so a read error is possible. This sample includes further DNA sequences coding for the same CDR3. The rearrangement links TRBV11-2 to TRBJ2-5, with D possibly TRBD2 on 6 matching bases. This CDR3 comprises 15 residues. Germline V gene data show CDR1 as SGHAT and CDR2 as FQNNGV. The CDR3, as DNA: TGTGCTAGCAGCGTACCGGGACTGACCCAAGAGACCCAGTACTTC. Protein sequence: CASSVPGLTQETQYF.

J is TRBJ2-2 and V is TRBV5-1, with 9 nucleotides matching TRBD1. In germline, CDR1 is SGHRS, CDR2 YFSETQ. V lost 4 bases and J lost 4; bases outside the gene matches: 11. The CDR3 is 17 amino acids. The DNA for the CDR3 is TGCGCCAGCAGCACCGAGATTGGGACAGGGACCACCGGGGAGCTGTTTTTT. Protein product: CASSTEIGTGTTGELFF.

The V and J genes are TRBV4-3 and TRBJ2-7; 14 nucleotides line up with TRBD2. This CDR3 region has 15 residues. In germline, CDR1 is LGHNA, CDR2 YSLEER. V trimming: 6 bases; J trimming: 6 bases; junction bases outside the gene matches: 7. The CDR3 nucleotides are TGCGCCAGCAGACCAAGCGGGACTAGCGGGGGCGAGCAGTACTTC. Its protein product is CASRPSGTSGGEQYF.

The chain uses TRBV28 and TRBJ2-3, with no clear D. The V and J ends lost 6 bases and 4 bases respectively, with 14 bases between them. The CDR3 covers 14 residues. Germline-derived CDR1 and CDR2 are MDHEN and SYDVKM. The DNA for the CDR3 is TGTGCCAGCAGGGGTTTGGTTTCCGCAGATACGCAGTATTTT. Its translation: CASRGLVSADTQYF.